This is a list of T cell receptor beta chains from one sample in a study of blood T cell repertoires in COVID-19. The data were produced by immunoSEQ multiplex PCR, yet TCRdb's version contains in-frame clones alone and is incomplete. Of roughly 200,000 clones listed, around 84% were seen once; the top ten hold almost 5%. Sequenced material: peripheral blood. All receptors derive from an elderly woman with acute or convalescent COVID-19. Each CDR3 is given with its conserved first and last residue. The D gene is left open where the match is weak. Rows may omit the clone size; those that give it use once, few, many or a size class.

CDR3 length,V gene,D gene,J gene,clone size,CDR3 protein,CDR3 DNA
14,TRBV28,.,TRBJ2-7,.,CASSPVTVTYEQYF,TGTGCCAGCAGTCCCGTGACAGTAACCTACGAGCAGTACTTC
17,TRBV5-6,.,TRBJ1-2,.,CASSLVGATDEDYGYTF,TGTGCCAGCAGCTTAGTGGGAGCTACCGACGAAGACTATGGCTACACCTTC
13,TRBV29-1,TRBD2,TRBJ2-7,.,CSVEELAGEEQYF,TGCAGCGTTGAAGAGCTAGCGGGAGAAGAGCAGTACTTC
16,TRBV25-1,TRBD1,TRBJ2-1,.,CASSDVRTGLGDEQFF,TGTGCCAGCAGTGATGTTCGGACAGGGCTCGGCGATGAGCAGTTCTTC
15,TRBV28,TRBD1,TRBJ2-7,.,CASSLDRPSSYEQYF,TGTGCCAGCAGTCTGGACAGGCCCAGCTCCTACGAGCAGTACTTC
14,TRBV19,.,TRBJ2-1,.,CASSATTLNNEQFF,TGTGCCAGTAGTGCCACTACCTTAAACAATGAGCAGTTCTTC
17,TRBV30,TRBD2,TRBJ2-3,.,CAWRGTSGRTSTDTQYF,TGTGCCTGGAGGGGGACTAGCGGGAGGACGAGCACAGATACGCAGTATTTT
15,TRBV5-1,TRBD2,TRBJ2-2,.,CASSALAGGPGELFF,TGCGCCAGCAGCGCCTTAGCGGGAGGCCCCGGGGAGCTGTTTTTT
13,TRBV7-9,.,TRBJ1-5,.,CASSPVADGPQHF,TGTGCCAGCAGCCCCGTGGCAGATGGGCCCCAGCATTTT
11,TRBV30,TRBD1,TRBJ2-7,.,CASGQGYEQYF,TGTGCCAGCGGACAGGGGTACGAGCAGTACTTC
14,TRBV3-1/TRBV3-2,TRBD2,TRBJ2-1,.,CASSHLGTSSEQFF,TGTGCCAGCAGCCATTTAGGGACTAGCAGCGAGCAGTTCTTC
14,TRBV7-3,TRBD2,TRBJ2-1,.,CASRRAGGLNEQFF,TGTGCCAGCAGGAGGGCGGGAGGGCTGAATGAGCAGTTCTTC
20,TRBV6-2/TRBV6-3,TRBD2,TRBJ2-6,few,CASSWTSGRSGAAGANVLTF,TGTGCCAGCAGTTGGACTAGCGGGAGAAGTGGGGCTGCTGGGGCCAACGTCCTGACTTTC
16,TRBV3-1/TRBV3-2,.,TRBJ1-2,.,CASSQGALQGRGGYTF,TGTGCCAGCAGCCAAGGAGCCCTCCAGGGGCGAGGTGGCTACACCTTC
16,TRBV18,TRBD1,TRBJ1-2,.,CASSPSTWDSLYGYTF,TGTGCCAGCTCACCGTCAACCTGGGACAGCCTCTATGGCTACACCTTC
12,TRBV4-1,.,TRBJ2-5,.,CASSYLTGTQYF,TGCGCCAGCAGCTACCTCACCGGGACCCAGTACTTC
16,TRBV18,TRBD2,TRBJ2-3,.,CASSPITSGSTDTQYF,TGTGCCAGCTCACCGATTACTAGCGGGAGCACAGATACGCAGTATTTT
13,TRBV7-2,.,TRBJ2-7,few,CASSLSGGSEQYF,TGTGCCAGCAGCTTGTCCGGGGGATCCGAGCAGTACTTC
13,TRBV27,.,TRBJ2-1,.,CASREGRNGEQFF,TGTGCCAGCAGGGAGGGACGGAATGGTGAGCAGTTCTTC
13,TRBV4-1,.,TRBJ2-3,.,CASSQVVRDTQYF,TGCGCCAGCAGCCAAGTCGTTCGAGATACGCAGTATTTT
15,TRBV9,.,TRBJ2-3,.,CASSVSSGNTDTQYF,TGTGCCAGCAGCGTCTCCAGCGGAAACACAGATACGCAGTATTTT
16,TRBV20-1,TRBD1,TRBJ1-5,.,CSASRLLGQGGQPQHF,TGCAGTGCTAGTAGGCTGCTGGGACAGGGAGGGCAGCCCCAGCATTTT
13,TRBV2,TRBD1,TRBJ1-5,.,CASMGTGGRPQHF,TGTGCCAGCATGGGGACAGGGGGCCGTCCCCAGCATTTT
13,TRBV5-1,.,TRBJ1-2,.,CASSLQEGYGYTF,TGCGCCAGCAGCTTACAGGAGGGCTATGGCTACACCTTC
17,TRBV7-6,TRBD2,TRBJ2-5,.,CASSLGLAGGGQETQYF,TGTGCCAGCAGCTTAGGACTAGCGGGAGGGGGCCAAGAGACCCAGTACTTC
13,TRBV7-9,.,TRBJ2-7,.,CASRLTPSYEQYF,TGTGCCAGCAGACTGACTCCCTCCTACGAGCAGTACTTC
12,TRBV7-2,.,TRBJ2-5,.,CASSLARETQYF,TGTGCCAGCAGCTTAGCGCGGGAGACCCAGTACTTC
16,TRBV7-9,.,TRBJ2-7,.,CASSLLQTATVYEQYF,TGTGCCAGCAGCTTACTTCAGACAGCGACTGTCTACGAGCAGTACTTC
13,TRBV2,.,TRBJ2-1,.,CASSGQLYNEQFF,TGTGCCAGCAGTGGACAGCTTTACAATGAGCAGTTCTTC
15,TRBV7-7,TRBD2,TRBJ2-5,.,CASSLAGQGKETQYF,TGTGCTAGCAGCTTAGCGGGGCAGGGCAAAGAGACCCAGTACTTC
17,TRBV20-1,TRBD2,TRBJ2-1,.,CSASVLDGTTSYNEQFF,TGCAGTGCTAGTGTCTTGGACGGGACTACCAGCTACAATGAGCAGTTCTTC
14,TRBV27,TRBD1,TRBJ1-1,.,CASTNWGLGGQAFF,TGTGCCAGCACTAACTGGGGGCTTGGGGGACAGGCTTTCTTT
15,TRBV2,.,TRBJ2-5,.,CASSEALPVVETQYF,TGTGCCAGCAGTGAAGCGCTTCCGGTTGTAGAGACCCAGTACTTC
12,TRBV25-1,.,TRBJ1-6,.,CASNGYNSPLHF,TGTGCCAGCAACGGCTATAATTCACCCCTCCACTTT
14,TRBV29-1,.,TRBJ1-1,once,CSVGSGQRTTEAFF,TGCAGCGTAGGTTCGGGTCAGCGAACAACTGAAGCTTTCTTT
12,TRBV6-5,.,TRBJ2-7,.,CASMQGTYEQYF,TGTGCCAGCATGCAGGGCACCTACGAGCAGTACTTC
16,TRBV6-5,.,TRBJ1-2,.,CASSYNHRDLDRGYTF,TGTGCCAGCAGTTACAACCACAGGGATTTAGATCGTGGCTACACCTTC
17,TRBV28,TRBD1,TRBJ1-2,.,CASSFLGRQGVPYGYTF,TGTGCCAGCAGTTTTCTCGGTAGACAGGGCGTCCCCTATGGCTACACCTTC